The 28 T cell receptor beta chains below come from one sample, sequenced in a study of Ad26.COV2.S vaccination and SARS-CoV-2 variants. Assay: immunoSEQ multiplex PCR; the TCRdb copy retains only in-frame clones and omits some. The table includes fewer than 400,000 clones, 89% detected once. The treatment denotes: some 20 received Ad26.COV2.S at low or high dose, single or two shots; about five received placebo; per-sample allocation not given. Specimens were obtained on day 63 following the first vaccine or placebo injection. Here the sequenced sample was peripheral blood, taken in a trial of Ad26.COV2.S vaccine versus placebo. All receptors derive from a person between 18 and 65 years old who received the Ad26.COV2.S COVID-19 vaccine or a placebo.

This chain connects TRBV28 to TRBJ1-5; no clear D. The V end lost 1 base, the J end lost 6 bases, and 16 bases lay between the germline ends. The CDR3 totals 16 residues. Germline CDR1 is MDHEN and CDR2 is SYDVKM. The CDR3 protein is CASSLLRRGVGQPQHF. CDR3 sequence (DNA): TGTGCCAGCAGTTTATTACGGCGCGGGGTTGGTCAGCCCCAGCATTTT.

The rearrangement joins TRBV27 to TRBJ2-2, with D perhaps matching TRBD1 (6 bases). Germline V gene sequence: CDR1 MNHEY, CDR2 SMNVEV (reference sequence). Trimming took 6 bases from V and 1 from J, leaving 9 bases between them. The CDR3 is 14 residues long. The CDR3 sequence is CASRLQGNTGELFF. As DNA, the CDR3 is TGTGCCAGCAGGCTACAGGGGAACACCGGGGAGCTGTTTTTT.

The chain couples TRBV19 to TRBJ2-1; D unclear. V lost 3 bases to trimming and J lost 5 bases, with 8 bases between them. The germline gives CDR1 LNHDA, CDR2 SQIVND (reference sequence). CDR3 size: 13 residues. The CDR3: CASSIGVDNEQFF. The CDR3 DNA sequence: TGTGCCAGTAGTATTGGGGTAGACAATGAGCAGTTCTTC. Drawing the rest from reference TRBV19 and TRBJ2-1, the complete variable domain is DGGITQSPKYLFRKEGQNVTLSCEQNLNHDAMYWYRQDPGQGLRLIYYSQIVNDFQKGDIAEGYSVSREKKESFPLTVTSAQKNPTAFYLCASSIGVDNEQFFGPGTRLTVL.

V is TRBV11-2 and J is TRBJ2-5; 9 bases are shared with TRBD1. Unmatched junction bases numbered 2, after V lost 5 bases and J lost 4 bases. The CDR3 consists of 13 residues. Germline assignment: CDR1 SGHAT and CDR2 FQNNGV. CDR3 amino acids: CASSQQGAETQYF. The CDR3 DNA reads as TGTGCCAGCAGCCAACAGGGGGCAGAGACCCAGTACTTC.

This clone was recorded a few times. CDR3 loop: CASRDRGNEQFF. The CDR3 DNA follows: TGTGCCAGCAGGGACAGGGGAAATGAGCAGTTCTTC. The rearrangement links TRBV7-9 to TRBJ2-1; 9 bases are shared with TRBD1. Germline V gives CDR1 SEHNR, CDR2 FQNEAQ (reference sequence). The CDR3 runs 12 residues. The trim removed 6 bases at V and 7 bases at J, leaving 1 base unmatched.

J is TRBJ2-7 and V is TRBV4-2, with D perhaps matching TRBD2 (6 bases). With 0 bases removed from V and 2 bases from J, the gap between germline ends came to 14 bases. CDR3 length equals 16 residues. CDR1 is LGHNA and CDR2 is YNFKEQ in the germline V gene. Written as DNA, the CDR3 is TGTGCCAGCAGCCAAGATTTTGGTAGCGGTGCCTACGAGCAGTACTTC. Protein: CASSQDFGSGAYEQYF.

V usage is TRBV11-3 and J usage is TRBJ2-5; 7 bases align to TRBD1. This CDR3 spans 13 amino acids. V trimming: 7 bases; J trimming: 5 bases; junction bases outside the gene matches: 7. CDR1 SGHNT and CDR2 YENEEA come from the germline V gene. The CDR3, as DNA: TGTGCCAGCAATAGGGGGCGCGGGGAGACCCAGTACTTC. It specifies CASNRGRGETQYF.

The chain couples TRBV11-3 to TRBJ2-1; 9 bases agree with TRBD2. Per the germline V gene, CDR1 is SGHNT and CDR2 is YENEEA. V shed 5 bases and J 8 bases; nucleotides not matched to a gene: 10. The CDR3 is made up of 15 amino acids. The CDR3 loop is CASSPGGSGRHEQFF. CDR3 bases: TGTGCCAGCAGCCCCGGGGGTAGCGGGAGACATGAGCAGTTCTTC. The variable domain in full, with the rest retrieved from reference TRBV11-3 and TRBJ2-1, is EAGVVQSPRYKIIEKKQPVAFWCNPISGHNTLYWYLQNLGQGPELLIRYENEEAVDDSQLPKDRFSAERLKGVDSTLKIQPAELGDSAVYLCASSPGGSGRHEQFFGPGTRLTVL.

This clone was counted a few times. This chain links TRBV5-4 with TRBJ2-7; no definite D call. The ends were cut back, 2 bases at V and 2 bases at J, with 5 bases in the middle. CDR3 size: 12 residues. In germline, CDR1 is SGHNT, CDR2 YYREEE (reference sequence). The CDR3 DNA is TGTGCCAGCAGCTTCGGCGCCTACGAGCAGTACTTC. This encodes CASSFGAYEQYF.

V is TRBV27 and J is TRBJ1-6; 8 bases are a match to TRBD1. CDR3 length: 16 amino acids. CDR1 is MNHEY, CDR2 SMNVEV, per germline (reference sequence). V gave up 7 bases and J gave up 7 bases; unmatched junction bases: 12. CDR3 nucleotides: TGTGCCAGCACCCGATTCTCCGACAGGGGCAATTCACCCCTCCACTTT. Translating it yields CASTRFSDRGNSPLHF.

The rearrangement uses TRBV27 and TRBJ2-3; 8 nucleotides match TRBD2. This CDR3 has 15 amino acids. V dropped 4 bases and J dropped 2; count of bases not matched to a gene: 5. Germline V gene lookup returns CDR1 MNHEY and CDR2 SMNVEV (reference sequence). The DNA for the CDR3 is TGTGCCAGCAGTTCGAAGACTAGCGACACAGATACGCAGTATTTT. This gives the protein CASSSKTSDTDTQYF.

The count of this clone is one. This chain joins TRBV9 and TRBJ2-2; D call uncertain. Trimming took off 3 bases at V and 5 bases at J, with 8 bases between the two ends. This CDR3 contains 13 residues. CDR1 is SGDLS and CDR2 is YYNGEE in the germline V gene. CDR3 DNA: TGTGCCAGCAGCGCGACCGGGACCGGGGAGCTGTTTTTT. Amino acids: CASSATGTGELFF.

For this clone: The same CDR3 can be traced to other DNA sequences in this sample. The chain is built from TRBV5-4 and TRBJ2-3; 7 nucleotides agree with TRBD2. The V gene's germline CDR1 is SGHNT and CDR2 YYREEE (reference sequence). V trimming: 4 bases; J trimming: 4 bases; junction bases outside the gene matches: 9. This CDR3 spans 15 amino acids. CDR3 in DNA: TGTGCCAGCAGCCTGGGGGGGAGGGCGGCAGATACGCAGTATTTT. It encodes CASSLGGRAADTQYF.

The chain uses TRBV30 and TRBJ2-4, with D maybe TRBD1 (5 bases). The CDR3 length is 15 residues. Germline-derived CDR1 and CDR2 are GTSNPN and SVGIG (reference sequence). V was cut by 4 bases and J by 1 base, with 14 bases left in between. The CDR3 spells CAWNQGMGAKNIQYF. As DNA, the CDR3 is TGTGCCTGGAATCAGGGAATGGGGGCCAAAAACATTCAGTACTTC. The full variable domain, its missing parts supplied by reference TRBV30 and TRBJ2-4, is SQTIHQWPATLVQPVGSPLSLECTVEGTSNPNLYWYRQAAGRGLQLLFYSVGIGQISSEVPQNLSASRPQDRQFILSSKKLLLSDSGFYLCAWNQGMGAKNIQYFGAGTRLSVL.

The chain links TRBV28 to TRBJ2-5; a weak D match, TRBD2 (5 bases). Per the germline V gene, CDR1 is MDHEN and CDR2 is SYDVKM. V lost 5 bases and J lost 0, with 13 bases in between. There are 15 residues in the CDR3. The CDR3: CASSRREGYQETQYF. CDR3 DNA sequence: TGTGCCAGCAGTCGTCGCGAGGGTTACCAAGAGACCCAGTACTTC. Filled out from reference TRBV28 and TRBJ2-5, the complete variable domain reads DVKVTQSSRYLVKRTGEKVFLECVQDMDHENMFWYRQDPGLGLRLIYFSYDVKMKEKGDIPEGYSVSREKKERFSLILESASTNQTSMYLCASSRREGYQETQYFGPGTRLLVL.

The rearrangement links TRBV5-3 to TRBJ2-4; 10 bases agree with TRBD2. TRBV5-3 is treated as an ORF (open reading frame) with a function not yet certain. The V segment lost 3 bases and the J segment 2 bases; nucleotides outside the gene matches: 11. The CDR3 sequence is 18 residues long. The CDR3 spells CARSSLAGPYPSKNIQYF. CDR3 nucleotide sequence: TGTGCCAGAAGCTCACTAGCGGGGCCCTACCCATCCAAAAACATTCAGTACTTC.

The chain joins TRBV24-1 to TRBJ2-2; D is undetermined. Deletions cut 1 base from V and 10 bases from J, with 9 bases between. This CDR3 is built from 13 residues. Germline V gene sequence: CDR1 KGHDR, CDR2 SFDVKD. CDR3 DNA sequence: TGTGCCACCAGTGATTTCACCGTTCAGGAGCTGTTTTTT. Protein sequence: CATSDFTVQELFF.

The V call is TRBV29-1, the J call TRBJ1-1; no clear D gene. V was pared by 2 bases and J by 0 bases, with 7 bases between. The CDR3 totals 13 residues. CDR1 SQVTM and CDR2 ANQGSEA come from the germline V gene. The CDR3 region has the DNA TGCAGCGTTGAAACGCGGGTGAACACTGAAGCTTTCTTT. This sequence encodes CSVETRVNTEAFF. Filled out from reference TRBV29-1 and TRBJ1-1, the complete variable domain reads SAVISQKPSRDICQRGTSLTIQCQVDSQVTMMFWYRQQPGQSLTLIATANQGSEATYESGFVIDKFPISRPNLTFSTLTVSNMSPEDSSIYLCSVETRVNTEAFFGQGTRLTVV.

The chain has TRBV19 and TRBJ2-1; 8 nucleotides match TRBD2. The CDR3 spans 16 residues. The J segment lost 8 bases and the V segment lost 5 bases, leaving 14 bases of the junction unmatched. Germline-derived CDR1 and CDR2 are LNHDA and SQIVND (reference sequence). The CDR3 region is CASSVWTSRIGDEQFF. DNA for the CDR3: TGTGCCAGTAGTGTGTGGACTAGCCGGATAGGGGATGAGCAGTTCTTC.

The chain joins TRBV30 to TRBJ2-3; 7 nucleotides align to TRBD1. J gave up 2 bases and V 3 bases, and 17 bases lay outside the gene matches. Germline CDR1 reads GTSNPN; CDR2 reads SVGIG (reference sequence). CDR3 length: 18 residues. CDR3 sequence reads: CAWSGLGQATRHTDTQYF. The CDR3 coding sequence is TGTGCCTGGAGCGGCCTCGGACAGGCCACCAGGCACACAGATACGCAGTATTTT.

The chain joins TRBV2 to TRBJ1-1, with D tentatively TRBD1 (5 bases). Germline V gene sequence: CDR1 SNHLY, CDR2 FYNNEI. This CDR3 has 16 amino acids. The CDR3 reads CASRGREPILNTEAFF. The CDR3 DNA follows: TGTGCTTCTCGGGGCCGAGAACCTATTCTAAACACTGAAGCTTTCTTT.

The chain couples TRBV6-2 or TRBV6-3 to TRBJ2-5, with 7 bases fitting TRBD1. This CDR3 has 15 residues. The germline CDR1 and CDR2 sequences are MNHEY and SVGEGT. J was trimmed by 5 bases and V by 0 bases; bases with no gene match: 6. This CDR3 is CASSYSRGGGETQYF. In DNA, the CDR3 is TGTGCCAGCAGTTACTCGAGAGGGGGCGGGGAGACCCAGTACTTC.

J is TRBJ2-2 and V is TRBV6-1; TRBD2 agrees at 8 bases. Germline CDR1 MNHNS, CDR2 SASEGT. Trimming took 1 base from V and 3 from J; bases not matched to a gene: 4. The CDR3 consists of 16 residues. The CDR3 is CASSEELAGYTGELFF. CDR3 nucleotides: TGTGCCAGCAGTGAAGAGTTAGCGGGGTACACCGGGGAGCTGTTTTTT.

V gene TRBV20-1 combines with J gene TRBJ1-1; the D is unclear. This CDR3 region has 10 residues. Germline lookup yields CDR1 DFQATT and CDR2 SNEGSKA (reference sequence). V was pared by 8 bases and J by 8 bases, with 12 bases between. In DNA, the CDR3 is TGCAGTCCAAGGGCCCCCGAAGCTTTCTTT. Its protein is CSPRAPEAFF.

This clone was counted a single time. This chain links TRBV2 with TRBJ2-1; a weak D match, TRBD2 (6 bases). CDR1 is SNHLY, CDR2 FYNNEI, per germline. This CDR3 has 15 amino acids. Trimming stripped 4 bases from V and 2 bases from J, with 12 bases between. The CDR3 is CASSGSSVAYNEQFF. CDR3 nucleotides: TGTGCCAGCAGTGGGTCTAGCGTCGCCTACAATGAGCAGTTCTTC.

The V and J genes are TRBV6-2 or TRBV6-3 and TRBJ2-3; the D gene is possibly TRBD2 (6 bases). This CDR3 comprises 17 residues. V was trimmed by 0 bases and J by 3 bases, leaving 16 bases between them. From germline, CDR1 is MNHEY and CDR2 SVGEGT. The CDR3 here is CASSYSLRRAGTDTQYF. The DNA of the CDR3 is TGTGCCAGCAGTTACTCGCTCCGGCGGGCGGGGACAGATACGCAGTATTTT.

This chain links TRBV15 with TRBJ2-1; D is uncertain. Per the germline V gene, CDR1 is LNHNV and CDR2 is YYDKDF (reference sequence). Trimming stripped 0 bases from V and 6 bases from J, with 15 bases between. This CDR3 comprises 16 residues. The CDR3 DNA sequence: TGTGCCACCAGCAGAGACCCCCTGGTGGGCCGCAATGAGCAGTTCTTC. The encoded protein is CATSRDPLVGRNEQFF.

J is TRBJ2-5 and V is TRBV30; TRBD2 matches 7 bases. Germline trimming cut 3 bases from V and 1 base from J; bases unmatched to any gene: 8. This CDR3 region has 15 residues. Germline CDR1 GTSNPN, CDR2 SVGIG (reference sequence). The CDR3 sequence: CAWSAWGGTQETQYF. The CDR3 DNA reads TGTGCCTGGAGCGCCTGGGGGGGGACCCAAGAGACCCAGTACTTC.